This section outlines one T cell receptor (beta chain) sequence together with its context. This sample stems from a study of immune cell composition in non-small cell lung cancer. The normal lung sample lay at least 3 cm, and maximally far, from the tumour. The ends were cut back, 3 bases at V and 1 base at J, with 7 bases in the middle. The length of the CDR3 is 14 residues. Germline loops: CDR1 MDHEN, CDR2 SYDVKM. Here immunoSEQ multiplex PCR was the method, and the copy in TCRdb shows in-frame clones only, minus some. Among approximately 6,600 clones, roughly four fifths were seen once, and the ten largest hold just under 6.5%.

This sequence joins TRBV28 and TRBJ2-4; weak D call: TRBD2 (6 bases). Sequencing was carried out using non-adjacent lung tissue. The source is a human donor with non-small cell lung cancer. DNA of the CDR3: TGTGCCAGCAGTTTCGCGGGGGCCAAAAACATTCAGTACTTC. The encoded protein is CASSFAGAKNIQYF.